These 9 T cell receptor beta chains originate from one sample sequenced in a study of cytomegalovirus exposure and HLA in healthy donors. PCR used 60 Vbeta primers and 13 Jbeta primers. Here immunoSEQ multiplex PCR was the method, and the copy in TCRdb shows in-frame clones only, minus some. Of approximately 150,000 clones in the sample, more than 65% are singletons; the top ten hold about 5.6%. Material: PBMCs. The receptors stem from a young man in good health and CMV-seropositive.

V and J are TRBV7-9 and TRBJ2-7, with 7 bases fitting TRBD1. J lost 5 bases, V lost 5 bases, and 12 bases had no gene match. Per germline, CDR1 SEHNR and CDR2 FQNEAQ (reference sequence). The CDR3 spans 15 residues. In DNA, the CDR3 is TGTGCCAGCAGCAACACGGGCTTAGGGGGCCACGAGCAGTACTTC. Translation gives CASSNTGLGGHEQYF. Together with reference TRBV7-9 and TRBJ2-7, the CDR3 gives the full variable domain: DTGVSQNPRHKITKRGQNVTFRCDPISEHNRLYWYRQTLGQGPEFLTYFQNEAQLEKSRLLSDRFSAERPKGSFSTLEIQRTEQGDSAMYLCASSNTGLGGHEQYFGPGTRLTVT.

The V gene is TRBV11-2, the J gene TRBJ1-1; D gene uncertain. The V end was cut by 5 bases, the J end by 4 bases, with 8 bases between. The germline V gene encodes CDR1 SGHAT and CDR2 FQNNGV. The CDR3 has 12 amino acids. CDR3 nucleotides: TGTGCCAGCAGCCCCGAGTCCACTGAAGCTTTCTTT. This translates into CASSPESTEAFF.

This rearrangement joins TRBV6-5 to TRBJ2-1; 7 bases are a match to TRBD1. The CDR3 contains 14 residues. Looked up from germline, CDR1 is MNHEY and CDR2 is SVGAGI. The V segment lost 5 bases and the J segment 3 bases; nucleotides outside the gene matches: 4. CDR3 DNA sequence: TGTGCCAGCAGTCAGACAGGGATCTACAATGAGCAGTTCTTC. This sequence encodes CASSQTGIYNEQFF.

The CDR3 DNA reads TGTGCCAGCAGCGGGGGAGGGTCTTATGAGACCCAGTACTTC. This encodes CASSGGGSYETQYF. The V call is TRBV9, the J call TRBJ2-5, with TRBD2 identical over 7 bases. The CDR3 has 14 amino acids. From germline, CDR1 is SGDLS and CDR2 YYNGEE. V shed 3 bases, J shed 5 bases, and the junction held 7 bases outside the gene matches.

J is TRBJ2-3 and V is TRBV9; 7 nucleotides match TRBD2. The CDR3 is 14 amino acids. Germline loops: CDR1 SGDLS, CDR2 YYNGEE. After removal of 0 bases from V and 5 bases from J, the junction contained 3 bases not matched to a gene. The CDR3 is CASSVGGGIDTQYF. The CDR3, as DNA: TGTGCCAGCAGCGTAGGGGGAGGGATAGATACGCAGTATTTT.

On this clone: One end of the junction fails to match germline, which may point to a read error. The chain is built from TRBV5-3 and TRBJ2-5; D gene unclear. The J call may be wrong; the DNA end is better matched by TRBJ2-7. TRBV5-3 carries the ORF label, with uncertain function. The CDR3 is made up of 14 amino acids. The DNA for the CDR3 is TGTGCCAGCAGCTTGGAGAGATTCTCCTACGAGCAGTACTTC. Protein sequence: CASSLERFSYEQYF.

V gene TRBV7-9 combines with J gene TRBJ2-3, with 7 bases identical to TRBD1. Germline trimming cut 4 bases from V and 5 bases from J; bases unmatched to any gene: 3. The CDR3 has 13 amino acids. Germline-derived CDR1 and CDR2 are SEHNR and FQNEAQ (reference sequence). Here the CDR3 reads CASSSGQRDTQYF. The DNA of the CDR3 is TGTGCCAGCAGCTCGGGACAGAGAGATACGCAGTATTTT.

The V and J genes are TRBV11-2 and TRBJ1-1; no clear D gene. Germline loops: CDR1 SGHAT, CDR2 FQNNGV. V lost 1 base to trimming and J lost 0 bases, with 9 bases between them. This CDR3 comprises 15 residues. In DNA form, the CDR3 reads TGTGCCAGCAGCTTAGTGCCTGGGCTGAACACTGAAGCTTTCTTT. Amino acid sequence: CASSLVPGLNTEAFF.

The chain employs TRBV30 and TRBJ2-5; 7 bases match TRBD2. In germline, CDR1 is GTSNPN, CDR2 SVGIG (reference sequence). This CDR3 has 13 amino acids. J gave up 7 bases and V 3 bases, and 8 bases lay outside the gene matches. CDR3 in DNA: TGTGCCTGGAGCTCCCCACCGGGGGGGACCCAGTACTTC. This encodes CAWSSPPGGTQYF.